These 20 T cell receptor beta chains came from one sample sequenced in a study of regulatory T cells in long-lasting Graves disease. The sample's time point: newly diagnosed GD, antithyroid drugs for less than 3 months. With RNA extracted from PBMCs as input, the TCR library was made. Sequencing libraries for TCR beta were prepared with iRepertoire HTBI primers and Arm-PCR of CDR3 regions. TCRdb itself ran the multiplex PCR reads through MiXCR, one entry per CDR3 protein. The sample contains approximately 400,000 distinct CDR3 sequences, roughly 16% of which appear only once. Sequencing used peripheral blood mononuclear cells (PBMCs), obtained at new diagnosis, from a patient treated with antithyroid drugs. All receptors derive from a female donor with Graves disease.

As DNA, the CDR3 is TGTGCCAGCAGCCCCGCTTGGGTCCTCGGCTCACCCCTCCACTTT. The encoded protein is CASSPAWVLGSPLHF. The genes are TRBV25-1 and TRBJ1-6; D gene unclear. The germline V and J ends were trimmed by 6 bases and 10 bases, with 19 bases remaining between them. Per the germline V gene, CDR1 is MGHDK and CDR2 is SYGVNS. The CDR3 is made up of 15 amino acids. Drawing the rest from reference TRBV25-1 and TRBJ1-6, the complete variable domain is EADIYQTPRYLVIGTGKKITLECSQTMGHDKMYWYQQDPGMELHLIHYSYGVNSTEKGDLSSESTVSRIRTEHFPLTLESARPSHTSQYLCASSPAWVLGSPLHFGNGTRLTVT.

This clonotype was counted at least ten times. The chain uses TRBV20-1 and TRBJ2-1; D gene uncertain. The CDR3 length is 15 residues. Germline CDR1 and CDR2: DFQATT and SNEGSKA (reference sequence). V was trimmed by 5 bases and J by 6 bases, leaving 20 bases between them. CDR3 loop: CSAVHRAVWGNEQFF. The CDR3 DNA follows: TGCAGTGCTGTCCATCGCGCAGTATGGGGCAATGAGCAGTTCTTC.

This clonotype was seen repeatedly, ten times or more. V is TRBV5-4 and J is TRBJ2-7; 7 nucleotides match TRBD2. The CDR3 runs to 16 residues. The J segment lost 3 bases and the V segment lost 0 bases, leaving 9 bases of the junction unmatched. Germline values: CDR1 SGHNT, CDR2 YYREEE (reference sequence). CDR3 region: CASSLAAGDLGYEQYF. Here the CDR3 DNA reads TGTGCCAGCAGCTTGGCCGCGGGAGATCTGGGCTACGAGCAGTACTTC.

The V and J genes are TRBV20-1 and TRBJ1-2, with D unclear. Between the trimmed V and J ends, which lost 7 bases and 10 bases, there was a span of 10 bases. Per the germline V gene, CDR1 is DFQATT and CDR2 is SNEGSKA (reference sequence). The CDR3 runs to 9 residues. The CDR3 nucleotides read TGCAGTGATGGCAGTGACTACACCTTC. Its protein product is CSDGSDYTF.

This clonotype was counted ten times or more. This chain links TRBV27 with TRBJ1-5, with TRBD1 matching 8 bases. The V gene end was trimmed by 5 bases and the J gene end by 0 bases; junction bases not matched to a gene: 9. The CDR3 is 17 amino acids. Germline loops: CDR1 MNHEY, CDR2 SMNVEV (reference sequence). The CDR3: CASSIRTGPYSNQPQHF. DNA for the CDR3: TGTGCCAGCAGTATTCGGACAGGGCCGTATAGCAATCAGCCCCAGCATTTT.

This clonotype was seen many times. The J gene is TRBJ1-2, the V gene TRBV29-1; tentative D call: TRBD1 (6 bases). V lost 0 bases, J lost 5 bases, and 10 bases lay in between. The CDR3 is 13 amino acids. Per germline, CDR1 SQVTM and CDR2 ANQGSEA. The CDR3: CSVEESQGYGYTF. The CDR3 bases are TGCAGCGTTGAAGAATCGCAGGGGTATGGCTACACCTTC.

This clonotype has at least ten counts. This chain joins TRBV20-1 and TRBJ1-5, with D possibly matching TRBD1 (6 bases). The CDR3 extends over 15 amino acids. Per the germline V gene, CDR1 is DFQATT and CDR2 is SNEGSKA (reference sequence). Trimming took 5 bases from V and 2 from J, leaving 16 bases between them. The CDR3 sequence: CSAPHRAPGNQPQHF. DNA of the CDR3: TGCAGTGCTCCACACAGGGCCCCGGGCAATCAGCCCCAGCATTTT.

In its sample, this clonotype was seen many times. The J gene is TRBJ1-5, the V gene TRBV10-3; D unresolved. Germline loops: CDR1 ENHRY, CDR2 SYGVKD. Trimming cost V 3 bases and J 0 bases, with 12 bases left between them. The CDR3 spans 16 residues. In DNA, the CDR3 is TGTGCCATCAGTGACCCCGGGCTTACTAGCAATCAGCCCCAGCATTTT. Translating gives CAISDPGLTSNQPQHF.

The chain recombines TRBV6-1 with TRBJ2-1; 7 bases match TRBD1. J gave up 4 bases and V 10 bases, and 10 bases lay outside the gene matches. The germline V gene encodes CDR1 MNHNS and CDR2 SASEGT. The CDR3 consists of 14 residues. CDR3 sequence: CATRAGTEYNEQFF. The CDR3 DNA sequence: TGTGCCACCAGGGCCGGGACAGAATACAATGAGCAGTTCTTC.

There are many counts of this clonotype. The V and J genes are TRBV30 and TRBJ2-7; TRBD1 matches at 10 bases. V trimming: 0 bases; J trimming: 3 bases; junction bases outside the gene matches: 2. Germline CDR1 and CDR2: GTSNPN and SVGIG (reference sequence). The CDR3 contains 14 residues. DNA for the CDR3: TGTGCCTGGAGTGTGGGGACAGGGGACTACGAGCAGTACTTC. The encoded protein is CAWSVGTGDYEQYF.

This clonotype was observed many times. CDR3 sequence reads: CASSQVSYEDTEAFF. The CDR3 DNA sequence: TGTGCCAGCAGCCAAGTATCATATGAGGACACTGAAGCTTTCTTT. This rearrangement joins TRBV3-1 to TRBJ1-1; D gene unclear. Germline assignment: CDR1 LGHDT and CDR2 YNNKEL (reference sequence). Trimming cost V 1 base and J 3 bases, with 12 bases left between them. The CDR3 covers 15 residues.

J is TRBJ2-7 and V is TRBV7-3, with 11 bases matching TRBD2. Gene TRBJ2-1 matches the end of the DNA better, so the J call may be wrong. The CDR3 totals 16 residues. From germline, CDR1 is SGHTA and CDR2 FQGTGA. The CDR3 spells CASSSFSGGAPNEQFF. CDR3 coding DNA: TGTGCCAGCAGCTCCTTTAGCGGGGGGGCTCCGAATGAGCAGTTCTTC.

This clonotype was seen ten or more times. The chain is built from TRBV5-4 and TRBJ2-7, with 8 bases lining up with TRBD2. Unmatched junction bases numbered 11, after V lost 4 bases and J lost 2 bases. Germline values: CDR1 SGHNT, CDR2 YYREEE (reference sequence). The CDR3 is made up of 16 amino acids. DNA of the CDR3: TGTGCCAGCAGCCCAAACACCGGGACTAGAGCCTACGAGCAGTACTTC. Residues: CASSPNTGTRAYEQYF. The full variable domain, completed using reference TRBV5-4 and TRBJ2-7, is ETGVTQSPTHLIKTRGQQVTLRCSSQSGHNTVSWYQQALGQGPQFIFQYYREEENGRGNFPPRFSGLQFPNYSSELNVNALELDDSALYLCASSPNTGTRAYEQYFGPGTRLTVT.

This clonotype was seen many times. The chain links TRBV2 to TRBJ2-3; D call uncertain. This CDR3 has 13 amino acids. V lost 7 bases and J lost 1, with 9 bases in between. CDR1 is SNHLY and CDR2 is FYNNEI in the germline V gene. The CDR3 DNA sequence: TGTGCCAGCACCCGTCAGGGCACAGATACGCAGTATTTT. This codes for CASTRQGTDTQYF.

This sequence joins TRBV13 and TRBJ1-1; D gene ambiguous. Trimming took 3 bases from V and 0 from J, leaving 11 bases between them. Germline CDR1 PRHDT, CDR2 FYEKMQ (reference sequence). The CDR3 runs 15 residues. The CDR3 loop reads CASSFRQYMNTEAFF. Here the CDR3 DNA reads TGTGCCAGCAGCTTCCGCCAATACATGAACACTGAAGCTTTCTTT.

On this clonotype: A much bigger clone sits one base away, suggesting this may be a read error. This chain uses TRBV27 with TRBJ2-1, with TRBD1 identical over 9 bases. The CDR3 is 15 residues long. Looked up from germline, CDR1 is MNHEY and CDR2 is SMNVEV (reference sequence). CDR3 bases: TGTGTCATCAGGGGACAGGGAAGCTCCTACAATGAGCAGTTCTTC. Translated: CVIRGQGSSYNEQFF.

This clonotype was observed at least ten times. This rearrangement joins TRBV3-1 to TRBJ1-4; D call uncertain. Germline loops: CDR1 LGHDT, CDR2 YNNKEL (reference sequence). The CDR3 runs 15 residues. V gave up 4 bases and J gave up 7 bases, with 16 bases separating them. DNA of the CDR3: TGTGCCAGCAGCCGGAGAGGGCTGGAAGGTGAAAAACTGTTTTTT. Translating it yields CASSRRGLEGEKLFF. The full variable domain, its missing parts supplied by reference TRBV3-1 and TRBJ1-4, is DTAVSQTPKYLVTQMGNDKSIKCEQNLGHDTMYWYKQDSKKFLKIMFSYNNKELIINETVPNRFSPKSPDKAHLNLHINSLELGDSAVYFCASSRRGLEGEKLFFGSGTQLSVL.

This clonotype was counted a few times. The rearrangement uses TRBV7-2 and TRBJ1-5; D ambiguous. CDR3 length: 17 residues. Deletions cut 2 bases from V and 0 bases from J, with 14 bases between. From germline, CDR1 is SGHTA and CDR2 FQGNSA. The CDR3 DNA is TGTGCCAGCAGCTTAAATTGGTACAGATATAGCAATCAGCCCCAGCATTTT. This encodes CASSLNWYRYSNQPQHF.

The chain links TRBV12-3 or TRBV12-4 to TRBJ2-5, with 9 positions matching TRBD2. This CDR3 has 14 residues. V was pared by 5 bases and J by 5 bases, with 6 bases of the junction left unmatched. The CDR3 DNA is TGTGCCAGCAGTCCAAACGGACTAGCGGAGACCCAGTACTTC. Amino acids: CASSPNGLAETQYF.

This clonotype has ten or more counts. The chain combines TRBV9 with TRBJ1-1; 9 bases are a match to TRBD1. The CDR3 length is 15 residues. CDR1 SGDLS and CDR2 YYNGEE come from the germline V gene. The trim removed 3 bases at V and 0 bases at J, leaving 3 bases unmatched. As DNA, the CDR3 is TGTGCCAGCAGCGGGGGGGACAGGGTGAACACTGAAGCTTTCTTT. This gives the protein CASSGGDRVNTEAFF. Filled out from reference TRBV9 and TRBJ1-1, the complete variable domain reads DSGVTQTPKHLITATGQRVTLRCSPRSGDLSVYWYQQSLDQGLQFLIQYYNGEERAKGNILERFSAQQFPDLHSELNLSSLELGDSALYFCASSGGDRVNTEAFFGQGTRLTVV.